This TCR beta chain was identified in a study of blood T cells in healthy people across ages. It was with a sample-barcoded 5' primer and a J-beta primer mix that a second PCR of roughly 7 to 12 cycles was run. TCRdb used MiXCR to reprocess the 5' RACE reads, holding one entry per CDR3 protein. The table has roughly 680,000 distinct CDR3 sequences, 45% to 50% seen once. The CDR3 totals 19 residues. CDR1 LGHNA and CDR2 YNFKEQ come from the germline V gene. V shed 0 bases, J shed 3 bases, and the junction held 14 bases outside the gene matches. Sequenced: blood. This TCR was recovered from a woman aged 55-69 years in good health. The rearrangement links TRBV4-2 to TRBJ2-1; 7 nucleotides align to TRBD2. The CDR3 sequence is CASSQDGSGAGAIYNEQFF. The CDR3 region has the DNA TGTGCCAGCAGCCAAGATGGGAGCGGTGCGGGAGCTATCTACAATGAGCAGTTCTTC.